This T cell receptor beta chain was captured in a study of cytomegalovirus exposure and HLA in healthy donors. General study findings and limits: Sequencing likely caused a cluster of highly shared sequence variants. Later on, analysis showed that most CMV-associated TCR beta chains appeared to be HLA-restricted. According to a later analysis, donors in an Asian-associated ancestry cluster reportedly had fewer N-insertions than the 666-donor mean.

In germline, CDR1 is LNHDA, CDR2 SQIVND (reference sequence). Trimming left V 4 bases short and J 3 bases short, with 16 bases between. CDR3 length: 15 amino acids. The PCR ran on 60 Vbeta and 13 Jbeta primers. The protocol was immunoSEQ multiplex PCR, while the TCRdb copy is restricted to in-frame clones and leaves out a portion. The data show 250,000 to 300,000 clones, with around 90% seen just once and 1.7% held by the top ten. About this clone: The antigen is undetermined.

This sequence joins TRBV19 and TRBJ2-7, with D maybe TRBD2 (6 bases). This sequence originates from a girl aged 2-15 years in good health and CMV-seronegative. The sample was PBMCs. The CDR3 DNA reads TGTGCCAGTAGTAGGGGAAGATCGGGACTCTACGAGCAGTACTTC. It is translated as CASSRGRSGLYEQYF.